The clone carrying this TCR beta chain is a singleton in its sample. Participants had their cohort set by participant-reported clinical history. Recovery among Cohort 3 donors was established by two negative PCRs, clearance, or symptom resolution. This specimen belongs to a study of blood T cell repertoires in COVID-19. In the authors' workflow: For nucleated cells, counts were estimated from reference gene primer amplification. Clones were read by immunoSEQ multiplex PCR, and TCRdb kept only the in-frame ones, dropping some. That table supplies the V and J calls and clone size; D and trimming were determined from the DNA. In the table there are hundreds of thousands of clones, over 75% of which are singletons. V gave up 6 bases and J gave up 1 base, with 11 bases separating them. Germline values: CDR1 LGHDT, CDR2 YNNKEL (reference sequence). The CDR3 loop spans 14 amino acids.

The receptor was isolated from a man aged 25 to 40 who had recovered from COVID-19. The chain uses TRBV3-1 (or the pseudogene TRBV3-2) and TRBJ2-3, with D possibly TRBD2 on 6 matching bases. Input material: PBMCs or T cells enriched from blood (not recorded which). The CDR3 coding sequence is TGTGCCAGCAGTCGACTAGGGGGCACAGATACGCAGTATTTT. Protein product: CASSRLGGTDTQYF.